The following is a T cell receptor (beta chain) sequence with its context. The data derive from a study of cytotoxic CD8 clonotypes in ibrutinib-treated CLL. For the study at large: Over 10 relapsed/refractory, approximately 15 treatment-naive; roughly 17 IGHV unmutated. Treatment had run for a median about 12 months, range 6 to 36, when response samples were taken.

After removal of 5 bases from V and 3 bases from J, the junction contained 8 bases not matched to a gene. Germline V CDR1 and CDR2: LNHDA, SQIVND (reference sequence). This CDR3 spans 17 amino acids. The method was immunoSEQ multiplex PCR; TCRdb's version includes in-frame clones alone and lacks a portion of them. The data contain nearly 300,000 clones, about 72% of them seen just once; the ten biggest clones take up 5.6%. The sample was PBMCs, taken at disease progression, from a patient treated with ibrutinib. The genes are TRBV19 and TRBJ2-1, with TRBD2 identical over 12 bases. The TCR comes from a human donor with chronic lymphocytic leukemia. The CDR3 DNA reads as TGTGCCAGTAGTCGTCGACTAGCGGGAGTGAGCTACAATGAGCAGTTCTTC. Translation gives CASSRRLAGVSYNEQFF.